This T cell receptor beta chain was documented in a study of T cell changes during pregnancy in multiple sclerosis. V was pared by 4 bases and J by 2 bases, with 6 bases of the junction left unmatched. Germline CDR1 is SGDLS and CDR2 is YYNGEE. The CDR3 spans 16 residues. Method: immunoSEQ multiplex PCR; TCRdb's copy keeps in-frame clones and lacks some. The sample has about 92,000 clones, roughly 90% seen once. This clone has only one observation. The gene calls are TRBV9 and TRBJ2-1; 10 bases are shared with TRBD2. The TCR sequence derives from a female donor with multiple sclerosis, enrolled in a pregnancy study. The starting material was peripheral blood, obtained in the first trimester of pregnancy. CDR3 protein: CASSPPSGSTYNEQFF. CDR3 bases: TGTGCCAGCAGCCCGCCTAGCGGGAGTACCTACAATGAGCAGTTCTTC.